These T cell receptor beta chains were read from a single sample in a study of shared clonotypes between healthy human individuals. Assay used: immunoSEQ multiplex PCR; TCRdb lists only in-frame clones, some missing. The table lists roughly 2,000,000 clones, 85% to 95% of them singletons. The sample was naive CD8+ T cells from PBMCs. The receptors were gathered from a man between 18 and 35 years old in good health. Some clones in this sample may be carry-over from other donors' samples. Each CDR3 is given with its conserved first and last residue. Fields, in order: clone size, J gene, V gene, D gene, CDR3 protein, CDR3 DNA. The D gene is left open where the match is weak. Not every row has a clone size; where given, it reads once, few, many or a size class.

clone size: .
J gene: TRBJ2-5
V gene: TRBV5-1
D gene: .
CDR3 protein: CASSLVLASARETQYF
CDR3 DNA: TGCGCCAGCAGCTTGGTGTTGGCGAGCGCACGTGAGACCCAGTACTTC

clone size: .
J gene: TRBJ1-2
V gene: TRBV28
D gene: .
CDR3 protein: CASSPGLEGYTF
CDR3 DNA: TGTGCCAGCAGTCCGGGCCTGGAGGGCTACACCTTC

clone size: .
J gene: TRBJ1-2
V gene: TRBV27
D gene: TRBD1
CDR3 protein: CASSADRVVGYTF
CDR3 DNA: TGTGCCAGCAGCGCAGACAGGGTAGTAGGCTACACCTTC

clone size: .
J gene: TRBJ1-5
V gene: TRBV19
D gene: .
CDR3 protein: CASSIRDGRVTQPQHF
CDR3 DNA: TGTGCCAGTAGTATTAGGGACGGCAGGGTAACTCAGCCCCAGCATTTT

clone size: once
J gene: TRBJ1-5
V gene: TRBV28
D gene: TRBD1
CDR3 protein: CASTDRGLGQPQHF
CDR3 DNA: TGTGCCAGCACGGACAGGGGGCTTGGTCAGCCCCAGCATTTT

clone size: once
J gene: TRBJ2-7
V gene: TRBV27
D gene: .
CDR3 protein: CASSLRGSYEQYF
CDR3 DNA: TGTGCCAGCAGCCTCAGAGGTTCCTACGAGCAGTACTTC

clone size: once
J gene: TRBJ2-1
V gene: TRBV4-2
D gene: .
CDR3 protein: CASSPLVETYNEQFF
CDR3 DNA: TGTGCCAGCAGCCCCCTCGTAGAAACCTACAATGAGCAGTTCTTC

clone size: .
J gene: TRBJ1-1
V gene: TRBV27
D gene: .
CDR3 protein: CASSLGSITEAFF
CDR3 DNA: TGTGCCAGCAGTTTGGGCAGTATCACTGAAGCTTTCTTT

clone size: .
J gene: TRBJ2-1
V gene: TRBV6-6
D gene: TRBD2
CDR3 protein: CASSETLAGVDEQFF
CDR3 DNA: TGTGCCAGCAGCGAGACACTAGCGGGAGTTGATGAGCAGTTCTTC

clone size: .
J gene: TRBJ1-2
V gene: TRBV6-6
D gene: .
CDR3 protein: CASSYSPTPRRDGYTF
CDR3 DNA: TGTGCCAGCAGTTACAGTCCTACACCTCGCCGGGATGGCTACACCTTC

clone size: .
J gene: TRBJ2-7
V gene: TRBV5-8
D gene: .
CDR3 protein: CASSWARLTAYEQYF
CDR3 DNA: TGTGCCAGCAGCTGGGCCCGGCTGACCGCCTACGAGCAGTACTTC

clone size: once
J gene: TRBJ2-1
V gene: TRBV29-1
D gene: TRBD2
CDR3 protein: CSVPGLAVYNEQFF
CDR3 DNA: TGCAGCGTTCCGGGACTAGCGGTATACAATGAGCAGTTCTTC

clone size: .
J gene: TRBJ1-1
V gene: TRBV7-8
D gene: .
CDR3 protein: CASSLFRGLAEAFF
CDR3 DNA: TGTGCCAGCAGCTTATTCCGGGGATTAGCTGAAGCTTTCTTT

clone size: .
J gene: TRBJ2-7
V gene: TRBV7-9
D gene: TRBD1
CDR3 protein: CASSPGTGLVAEQYF
CDR3 DNA: TGTGCCAGCAGCCCAGGGACAGGGCTCGTAGCCGAGCAGTACTTC

clone size: .
J gene: TRBJ2-7
V gene: TRBV7-6
D gene: .
CDR3 protein: CASSPSVSGGAGEQYF
CDR3 DNA: TGTGCCAGCAGCCCTAGTGTGTCAGGGGGGGCGGGTGAGCAGTACTTC